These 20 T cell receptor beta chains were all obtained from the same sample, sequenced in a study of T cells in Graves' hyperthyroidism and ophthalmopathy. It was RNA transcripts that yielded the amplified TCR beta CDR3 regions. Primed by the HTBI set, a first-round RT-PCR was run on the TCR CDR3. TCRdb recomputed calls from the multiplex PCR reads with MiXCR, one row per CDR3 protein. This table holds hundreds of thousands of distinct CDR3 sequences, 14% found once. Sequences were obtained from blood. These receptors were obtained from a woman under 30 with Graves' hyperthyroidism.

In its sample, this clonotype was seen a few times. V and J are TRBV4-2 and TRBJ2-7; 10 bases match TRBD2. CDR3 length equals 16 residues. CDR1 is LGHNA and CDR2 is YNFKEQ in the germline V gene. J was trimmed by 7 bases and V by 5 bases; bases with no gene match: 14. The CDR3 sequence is CASSILSLAGDREQYF. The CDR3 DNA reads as TGTGCCAGCAGCATCCTCTCCCTAGCGGGAGATCGGGAGCAGTACTTC.

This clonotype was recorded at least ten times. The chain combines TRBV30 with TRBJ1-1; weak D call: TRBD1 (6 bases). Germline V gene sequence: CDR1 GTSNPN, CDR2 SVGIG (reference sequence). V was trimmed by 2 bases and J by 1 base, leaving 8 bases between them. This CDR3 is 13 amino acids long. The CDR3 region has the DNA TGTGCCTGGAGTTCACAGGGGAACACTGAAGCTTTCTTT. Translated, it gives CAWSSQGNTEAFF.

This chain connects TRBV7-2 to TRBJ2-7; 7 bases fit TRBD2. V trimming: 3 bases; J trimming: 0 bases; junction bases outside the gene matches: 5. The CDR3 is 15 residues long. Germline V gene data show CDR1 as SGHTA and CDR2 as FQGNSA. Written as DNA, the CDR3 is TGTGCCAGCAGCTTGGGCGGGAGCCCCTCCTACGAGCAGTACTTC. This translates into CASSLGGSPSYEQYF.

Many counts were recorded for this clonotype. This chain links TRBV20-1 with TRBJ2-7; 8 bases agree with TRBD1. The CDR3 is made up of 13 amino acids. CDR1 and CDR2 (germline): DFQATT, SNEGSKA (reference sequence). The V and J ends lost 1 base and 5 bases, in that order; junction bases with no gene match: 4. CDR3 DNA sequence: TGCAGTGCTAGAGGGACAGGGTTCAACGAGCAGTACTTC. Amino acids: CSARGTGFNEQYF.

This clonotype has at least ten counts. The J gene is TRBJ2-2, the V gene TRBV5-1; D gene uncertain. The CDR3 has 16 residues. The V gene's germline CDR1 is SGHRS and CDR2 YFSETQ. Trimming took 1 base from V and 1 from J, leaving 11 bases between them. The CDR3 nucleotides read TGCGCCAGCAGCTTGTATGGTCTAGGGAACACCGGGGAGCTGTTTTTT. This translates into CASSLYGLGNTGELFF.

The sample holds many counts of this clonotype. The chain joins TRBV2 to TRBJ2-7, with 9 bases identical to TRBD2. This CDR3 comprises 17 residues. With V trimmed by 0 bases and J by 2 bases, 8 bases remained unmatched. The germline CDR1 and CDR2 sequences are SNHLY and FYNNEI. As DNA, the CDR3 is TGTGCCAGCAGTGAAGCGCTCCGGGTAGCGGGAGCCTACGAGCAGTACTTC. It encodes CASSEALRVAGAYEQYF.

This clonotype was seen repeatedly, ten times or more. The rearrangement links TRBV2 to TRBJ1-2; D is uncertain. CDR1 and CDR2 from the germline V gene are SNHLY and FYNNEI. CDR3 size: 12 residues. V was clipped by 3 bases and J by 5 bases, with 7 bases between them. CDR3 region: CASSEWGYGYTF. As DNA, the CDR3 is TGTGCCAGCAGTGAGTGGGGTTATGGCTACACCTTC.

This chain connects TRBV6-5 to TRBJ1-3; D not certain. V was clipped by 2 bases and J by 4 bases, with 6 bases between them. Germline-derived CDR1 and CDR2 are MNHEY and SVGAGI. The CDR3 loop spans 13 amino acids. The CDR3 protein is CASSYRQGNTIYF. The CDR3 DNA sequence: TGTGCCAGCAGTTACAGACAAGGAAACACCATATATTTT.

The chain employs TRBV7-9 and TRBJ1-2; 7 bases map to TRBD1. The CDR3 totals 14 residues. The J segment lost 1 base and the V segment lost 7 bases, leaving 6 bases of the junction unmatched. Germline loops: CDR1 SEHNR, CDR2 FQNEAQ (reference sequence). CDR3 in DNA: TGTGCCAGCACGCACTGGGACAGTAACTATGGCTACACCTTC. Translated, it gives CASTHWDSNYGYTF.

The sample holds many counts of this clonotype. The CDR3 nucleotides are TGCGCCAGCAGCAGAGGGACAGGGAGCAATCAGCCCCAGCATTTT. This gives the protein CASSRGTGSNQPQHF. The chain has TRBV5-1 and TRBJ1-5; 9 bases are a match to TRBD1. There are 15 residues in the CDR3. V shed 4 bases and J 1 base; nucleotides not matched to a gene: 3. CDR1 is SGHRS and CDR2 is YFSETQ in the germline V gene.

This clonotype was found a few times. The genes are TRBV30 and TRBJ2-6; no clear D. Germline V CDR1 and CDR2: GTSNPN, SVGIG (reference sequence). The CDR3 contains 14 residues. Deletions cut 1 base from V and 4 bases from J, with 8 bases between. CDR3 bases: TGTGCCTGGAGTGACCCCATCGGGGCCAACGTCCTGACTTTC. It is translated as CAWSDPIGANVLTF.

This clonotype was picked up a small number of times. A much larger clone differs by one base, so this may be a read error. The CDR3, as DNA: TGTGCCGGCAGCTCAGGGGTTCACGAGCAGTACTTC. Protein sequence: CAGSSGVHEQYF. This chain connects TRBV7-8 to TRBJ2-7, with D possibly TRBD1 on 6 matching bases. Germline lookup yields CDR1 SGHVS and CDR2 FQNEAQ. The CDR3 has 12 amino acids.

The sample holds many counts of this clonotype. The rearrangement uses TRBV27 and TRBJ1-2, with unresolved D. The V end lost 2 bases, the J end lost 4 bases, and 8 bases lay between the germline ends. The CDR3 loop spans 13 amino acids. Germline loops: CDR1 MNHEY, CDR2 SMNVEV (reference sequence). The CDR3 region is CASSLTGIYGYTF. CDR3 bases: TGTGCCAGCAGTTTAACCGGGATCTATGGCTACACCTTC.

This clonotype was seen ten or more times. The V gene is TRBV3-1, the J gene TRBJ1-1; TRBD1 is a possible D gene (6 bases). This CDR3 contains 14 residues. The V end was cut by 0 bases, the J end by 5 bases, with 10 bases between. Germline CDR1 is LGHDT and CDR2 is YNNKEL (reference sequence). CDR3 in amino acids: CASSQEGGWTEAFF. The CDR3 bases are TGTGCCAGCAGCCAAGAAGGGGGGTGGACTGAAGCTTTCTTT.

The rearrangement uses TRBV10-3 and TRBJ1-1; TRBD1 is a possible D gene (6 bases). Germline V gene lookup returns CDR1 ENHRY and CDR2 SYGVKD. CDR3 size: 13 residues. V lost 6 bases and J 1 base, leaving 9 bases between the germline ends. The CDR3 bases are TGTGCCATCAGAGGGGGGAGGAACACTGAAGCTTTCTTT. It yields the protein CAIRGGRNTEAFF.

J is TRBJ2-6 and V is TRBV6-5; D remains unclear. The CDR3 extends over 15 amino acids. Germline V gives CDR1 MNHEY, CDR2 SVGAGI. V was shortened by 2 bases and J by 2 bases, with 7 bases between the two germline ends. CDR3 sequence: CASSYVAAGANVLTF. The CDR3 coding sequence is TGTGCCAGCAGTTACGTGGCGGCTGGGGCCAACGTCCTGACTTTC.

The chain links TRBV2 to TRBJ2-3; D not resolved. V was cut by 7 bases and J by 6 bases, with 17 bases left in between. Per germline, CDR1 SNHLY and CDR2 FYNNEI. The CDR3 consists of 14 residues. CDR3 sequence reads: CASNEGALLDTQYF. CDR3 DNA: TGTGCCAGCAACGAAGGCGCCTTACTGGATACGCAGTATTTT. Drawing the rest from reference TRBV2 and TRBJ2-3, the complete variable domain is EPEVTQTPSHQVTQMGQEVILRCVPISNHLYFYWYRQILGQKVEFLVSFYNNEISEKSEIFDDQFSVERPDGSNFTLKIRSTKLEDSAMYFCASNEGALLDTQYFGPGTRLTVL.

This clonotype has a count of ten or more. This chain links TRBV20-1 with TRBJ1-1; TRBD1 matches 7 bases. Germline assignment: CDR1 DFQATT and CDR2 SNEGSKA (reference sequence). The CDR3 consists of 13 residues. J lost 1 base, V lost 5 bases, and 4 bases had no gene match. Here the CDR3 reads CSARGQQNTEAFF. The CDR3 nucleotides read TGCAGTGCTCGGGGACAGCAGAACACTGAAGCTTTCTTT.

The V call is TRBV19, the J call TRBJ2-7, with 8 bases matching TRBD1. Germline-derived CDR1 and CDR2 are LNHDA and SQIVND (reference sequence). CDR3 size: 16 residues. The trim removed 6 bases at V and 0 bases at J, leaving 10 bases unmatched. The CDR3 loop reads CASSAPRDRSSYEQYF. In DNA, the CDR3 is TGTGCCAGTAGCGCTCCCCGGGACAGGAGCTCCTACGAGCAGTACTTC.

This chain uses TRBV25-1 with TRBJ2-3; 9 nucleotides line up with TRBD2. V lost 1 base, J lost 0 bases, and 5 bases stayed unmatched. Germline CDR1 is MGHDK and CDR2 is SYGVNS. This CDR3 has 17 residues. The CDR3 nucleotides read TGTGCCAGCAGTGAATGGGCTAGCGGGGAGAGCACAGATACGCAGTATTTT. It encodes CASSEWASGESTDTQYF.